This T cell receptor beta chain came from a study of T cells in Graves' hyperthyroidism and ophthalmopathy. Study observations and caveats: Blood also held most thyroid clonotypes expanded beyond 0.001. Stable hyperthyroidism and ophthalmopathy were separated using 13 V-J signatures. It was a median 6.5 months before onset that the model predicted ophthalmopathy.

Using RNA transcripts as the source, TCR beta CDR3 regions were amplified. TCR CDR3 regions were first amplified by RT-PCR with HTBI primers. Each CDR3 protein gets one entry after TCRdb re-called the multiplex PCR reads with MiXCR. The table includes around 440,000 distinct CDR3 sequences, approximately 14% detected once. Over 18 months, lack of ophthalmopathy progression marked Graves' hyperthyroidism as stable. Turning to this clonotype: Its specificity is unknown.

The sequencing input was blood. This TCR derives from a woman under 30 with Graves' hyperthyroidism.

The CDR3 DNA reads as TGTGCCAGCAGCCCCCCGAGTAGCGACGAGCAGTACTTC. Protein sequence: CASSPPSSDEQYF. The chain recombines TRBV3-1 with TRBJ2-7; D is possibly TRBD2 (5 bases). CDR1 LGHDT and CDR2 YNNKEL come from the germline V gene (reference sequence). There are 13 residues in the CDR3. V lost 4 bases and J lost 5, with 12 bases in between.